This is a list of T cell receptor beta chains from one sample in a study of blood T cell repertoires in COVID-19. Assay used: immunoSEQ multiplex PCR; TCRdb lists only in-frame clones, some missing. The sample records 200,000 or so clones, roughly nine tenths being singletons. Sequences were obtained from peripheral blood. These receptor sequences come from a man between 65 and 85 years old with active or convalescent COVID-19. Both conserved end residues are part of each CDR3. D genes are given only for firm matches. For some rows the clone size is stated as once, few or many, or as a class when expanded; others skip it.

CDR3aa,CDR3nt,abundance,d_gene,j_gene,v_gene
CASSLDTGTAGLRDTDTQYF,TGCGCCAGCAGCTTGGACACCGGGACAGCAGGTCTTAGGGACACAGATACGCAGTATTTT,once,TRBD1,TRBJ2-3,TRBV5-1
CASSNRAGEQYF,TGTGCCAGCAGTAACAGGGCCGGCGAGCAGTACTTC,NA,NA,TRBJ2-7,TRBV6-6
CASSRTGPNYGYTF,TGTGCCAGCAGCCGTACAGGGCCTAACTATGGCTACACCTTC,NA,NA,TRBJ1-2,TRBV3-1/TRBV3-2
CASSMAGGQETQYF,TGTGCCAGCAGTATGGCGGGGGGCCAAGAGACCCAGTACTTC,NA,TRBD2,TRBJ2-5,TRBV28
CASSLAGHNQETQYF,TGCGCCAGCAGCTTAGCAGGACACAACCAAGAGACCCAGTACTTC,NA,NA,TRBJ2-5,TRBV5-1
CASSLMGTGRQPQHF,TGTGCCAGTAGTTTAATGGGGACAGGGCGGCAGCCCCAGCATTTT,NA,TRBD1,TRBJ1-5,TRBV19
CAISGSPGLVGEQYF,TGTGCCATCAGTGGCAGCCCGGGACTAGTGGGCGAGCAGTACTTC,NA,TRBD2,TRBJ2-7,TRBV10-3
CASSESGTSGGYEQYF,TGTGCCAGCAGTGAATCCGGGACTAGCGGGGGATACGAGCAGTACTTC,once,TRBD2,TRBJ2-7,TRBV28
CASSFSDIYGYTF,TGTGCCAGCAGCTTCTCCGACATCTATGGCTACACCTTC,once,NA,TRBJ1-2,TRBV11-2
CASTPRGIRTEAFF,TGTGCCAGTACCCCCAGGGGGATTCGCACTGAAGCTTTCTTT,NA,TRBD1,TRBJ1-1,TRBV19
CAWRDTGTGGVQYF,TGTGCCTGGAGGGACACCGGGACAGGGGGAGTGCAGTACTTC,few,TRBD1,TRBJ2-7,TRBV30
CSASRGGGRTIHEQYF,TGCAGTGCTAGTCGCGGGGGCGGGAGGACTATCCACGAGCAGTACTTC,NA,TRBD2,TRBJ2-7,TRBV20-1
CASSQVRGRNQPQHF,TGCGCCAGCAGCCAAGTGCGGGGAAGGAATCAGCCCCAGCATTTT,NA,NA,TRBJ1-5,TRBV4-1
CASSSTPVFSGRRADTQYF,TGTGCCAGCAGTTCCACCCCGGTTTTTAGCGGGAGGAGGGCAGATACGCAGTATTTT,NA,TRBD2,TRBJ2-3,TRBV27
CASSLFGQGGASWGYTF,TGTGCCAGCAGCCTATTCGGACAAGGGGGCGCGTCGTGGGGCTACACCTTC,NA,TRBD1,TRBJ1-2,TRBV27
CASSTLPGQGANNEQFF,TGTGCCAGCAGCACGTTACCGGGACAGGGGGCAAACAATGAGCAGTTCTTC,NA,TRBD1,TRBJ2-1,TRBV7-9
CASSLGTPYGYTF,TGTGCCAGCAGCTTAGGAACACCTTATGGCTACACCTTC,NA,NA,TRBJ1-2,TRBV7-9
CASSLTRQIVTGELFF,TGTGCCAGCAGTTTGACCCGACAGATAGTCACCGGGGAGCTGTTTTTT,NA,NA,TRBJ2-2,TRBV6-5
CASSHAAGGDNEQFF,TGTGCCAGCAGCCATGCCGCGGGAGGGGACAATGAGCAGTTCTTC,NA,TRBD2,TRBJ2-1,TRBV7-9
CASSRLGTAGIGTDTQYF,TGTGCCAGCAGCCGCCTGGGGACAGCCGGGATTGGCACAGATACGCAGTATTTT,NA,TRBD1,TRBJ2-3,TRBV28
CASSVGASGANVLTF,TGTGCCAGCAGCGTAGGGGCATCTGGGGCCAACGTCCTGACTTTC,NA,NA,TRBJ2-6,TRBV9
CASSLRKTGGLTEAFF,TGTGCCAGCAGTTTAAGAAAAACAGGGGGCCTAACTGAAGCTTTCTTT,NA,TRBD1,TRBJ1-1,TRBV28
CASSRGSIIYNEQFF,TGTGCCAGCAGCCGCGGTTCTATCATCTACAATGAGCAGTTCTTC,NA,NA,TRBJ2-1,TRBV11-2
CASSLGAGSFPDTQYF,TGTGCCAGCAGTTTAGGAGCGGGGAGTTTCCCAGATACGCAGTATTTT,once,TRBD2,TRBJ2-3,TRBV28
CASSFGGPYEQYF,TGTGCCAGCAGCTTTGGCGGGCCATACGAGCAGTACTTC,NA,NA,TRBJ2-7,TRBV7-2
CASSEGGAGFHTQYF,TGTGCCAGCAGTGAAGGTGGGGCAGGGTTTCATACGCAGTATTTT,NA,NA,TRBJ2-3,TRBV2
CASGGDRASGQPQHF,TGTGCCAGTGGAGGGGACAGGGCTTCGGGACAGCCCCAGCATTTT,NA,TRBD1,TRBJ1-5,TRBV2
CAISERVGTGEKLFF,TGTGCCATCAGTGAACGGGTAGGGACAGGGGAAAAACTGTTTTTT,once,TRBD1,TRBJ1-4,TRBV10-3
CASSSGQNQPQHF,TGCGCCAGCAGCTCAGGACAGAATCAGCCCCAGCATTTT,NA,NA,TRBJ1-5,TRBV5-1
CASSTDSRYGYTF,TGTGCCAGCAGCACAGACAGCCGCTATGGCTACACCTTC,NA,NA,TRBJ1-2,TRBV9
CASSPGVQETQYF,TGTGCCAGCTCTCCAGGGGTACAAGAGACCCAGTACTTC,once,NA,TRBJ2-5,TRBV12-3/TRBV12-4
CAWNDGLTVNNEQFF,TGTGCCTGGAATGATGGGCTAACTGTGAACAATGAGCAGTTCTTC,many,NA,TRBJ2-1,TRBV30
CASSLPLGGTEAFF,TGTGCCAGCAGCCTCCCCCTGGGGGGCACTGAAGCTTTCTTT,NA,NA,TRBJ1-1,TRBV7-2
CASRKLAGVRIEQFF,TGTGCCAGCAGGAAACTAGCGGGAGTACGCATTGAGCAGTTCTTC,few,TRBD2,TRBJ2-1,TRBV11-2
CAISARQTYEQYF,TGTGCCATCAGTGCGAGGCAGACCTACGAGCAGTACTTC,NA,NA,TRBJ2-7,TRBV10-3
CASSPPGETQYF,TGTGCCAGCAGCCCTCCCGGGGAGACCCAGTACTTC,many,NA,TRBJ2-5,TRBV7-2
CASSLRGYSNQPQHF,TGTGCCAGCAGCTTGCGGGGTTATAGCAATCAGCCCCAGCATTTT,NA,NA,TRBJ1-5,TRBV7-2
CASSAAGGFSSPLHF,TGTGCCAGCAGTGCCGCCGGGGGGTTTAGCTCACCCCTCCACTTT,NA,NA,TRBJ1-6,TRBV25-1
CASSLGSGLETGELFF,TGTGCCAGCAGCTTAGGGAGCGGGTTAGAGACCGGGGAGCTGTTTTTT,NA,NA,TRBJ2-2,TRBV11-2
CAISSGTGDEQPQHF,TGTGCCATCAGTTCCGGGACAGGGGACGAGCAGCCCCAGCATTTT,NA,TRBD1,TRBJ1-5,TRBV10-3